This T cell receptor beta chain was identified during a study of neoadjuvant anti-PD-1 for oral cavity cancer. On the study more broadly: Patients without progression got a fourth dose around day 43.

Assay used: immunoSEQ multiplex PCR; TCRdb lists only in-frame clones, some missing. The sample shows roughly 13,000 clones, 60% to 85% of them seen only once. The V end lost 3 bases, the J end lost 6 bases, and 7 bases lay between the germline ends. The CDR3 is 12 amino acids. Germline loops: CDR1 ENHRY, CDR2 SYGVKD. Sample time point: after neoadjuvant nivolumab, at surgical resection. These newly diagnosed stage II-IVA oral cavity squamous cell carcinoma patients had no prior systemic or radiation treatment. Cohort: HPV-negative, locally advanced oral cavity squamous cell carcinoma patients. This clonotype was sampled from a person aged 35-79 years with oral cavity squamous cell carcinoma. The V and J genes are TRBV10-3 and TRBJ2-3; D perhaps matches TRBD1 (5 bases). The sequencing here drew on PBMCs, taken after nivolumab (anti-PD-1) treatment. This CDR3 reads CAISEQADTQYF. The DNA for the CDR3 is TGTGCCATCAGTGAACAGGCGGATACGCAGTATTTT.